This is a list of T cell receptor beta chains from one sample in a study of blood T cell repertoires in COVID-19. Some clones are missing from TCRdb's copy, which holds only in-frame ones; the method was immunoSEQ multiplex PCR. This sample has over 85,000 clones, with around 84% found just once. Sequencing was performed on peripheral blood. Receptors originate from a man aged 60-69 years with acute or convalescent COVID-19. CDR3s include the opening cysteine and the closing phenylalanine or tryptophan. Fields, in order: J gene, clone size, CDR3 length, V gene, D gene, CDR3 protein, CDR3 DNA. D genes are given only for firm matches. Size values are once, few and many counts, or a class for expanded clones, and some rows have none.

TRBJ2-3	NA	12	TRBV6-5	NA	CASSSSADTQYF	TGTGCCAGCAGTTCGTCGGCAGATACGCAGTATTTT
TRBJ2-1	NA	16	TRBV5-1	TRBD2	CASSHGGSKAYNEQFF	TGCGCCAGCAGCCACGGGGGGAGCAAGGCGTACAATGAGCAGTTCTTC
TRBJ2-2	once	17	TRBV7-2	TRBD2	CASSSNRGSGVGGELFF	TGTGCCAGCAGCTCCAACCGGGGTAGCGGGGTAGGCGGGGAGCTGTTTTTT
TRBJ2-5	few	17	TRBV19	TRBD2	CASSIGRTSGGVETQYF	TGTGCCAGTAGTATAGGTCGGACTAGCGGGGGTGTGGAGACCCAGTACTTC
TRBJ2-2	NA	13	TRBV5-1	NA	CASSFEGSGELFF	TGCGCCAGCAGCTTTGAGGGATCCGGGGAGCTGTTTTTT
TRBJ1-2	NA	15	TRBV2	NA	CASSPTGRRPLLYTF	TGTGCCAGCAGTCCTACGGGTAGACGACCCCTCCTCTACACCTTC
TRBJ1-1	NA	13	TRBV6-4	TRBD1	CASSDSWGQAAFF	TGTGCCAGCAGTGACTCGTGGGGACAGGCAGCTTTCTTT
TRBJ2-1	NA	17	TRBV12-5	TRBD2	CASGSNSGGYSYNEQFF	TGTGCTAGTGGTTCCAATAGCGGGGGCTACTCCTACAATGAGCAGTTCTTC
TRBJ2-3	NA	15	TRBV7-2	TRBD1	CASSPTGDRTDTQYF	TGTGCCAGCAGCCCGACAGGGGACCGCACAGATACGCAGTATTTT
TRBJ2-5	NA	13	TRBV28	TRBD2	CASSEGGEETQYF	TGTGCCAGCAGTGAGGGAGGGGAAGAGACCCAGTACTTC
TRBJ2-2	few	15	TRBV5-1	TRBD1	CASSLGQYTTGELFF	TGCGCCAGCAGCCTGGGACAGTATACCACCGGGGAGCTGTTTTTT
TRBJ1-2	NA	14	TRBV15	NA	CATSRETGPYGYTF	TGTGCCACCAGCAGAGAAACAGGGCCCTATGGCTACACCTTC
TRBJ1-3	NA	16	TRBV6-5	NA	CASSYSRRPPGNTIYF	TGTGCCAGCAGTTACTCGCGTCGCCCACCTGGAAACACCATATATTTT